This is a list of T cell receptor beta chains from one sample in a study of T cell responses to AZD1222 COVID-19 vaccine. The assay was immunoSEQ multiplex PCR, and TCRdb's table has in-frame clones only and misses some. The sample gives approximately 160,000 clones, approximately 90% of which show up once; 2.5% to 3% is in the top ten. Sequencing used peripheral blood, obtained on day 0 of AZD1222 vaccination. The receptors were sampled from an adult in good health. Both conserved end residues are part of each CDR3. The order of the fields is J gene, D gene, V gene, clone size, CDR3 protein, CDR3 DNA. D genes are given only for firm matches. A clone size is listed for some rows: how often the clone was seen (once, few, many), or a class if it is expanded.

>TRBJ2-5|-|TRBV6-2/TRBV6-3|-
CASSYAGGPQETQYF
TGTGCCAGCAGTTACGCCGGGGGGCCCCAAGAGACCCAGTACTTC
>TRBJ2-3|TRBD2|TRBV7-9|-
CASSPPTAGVTDTQYF
TGTGCCAGCAGCCCCCCCACAGCGGGGGTCACAGATACGCAGTATTTT
>TRBJ2-3|-|TRBV7-2|-
CASSLGGLSGNTQYF
TGTGCCAGCAGCTTAGGGGGTTTGTCCGGGAATACGCAGTATTTT
>TRBJ2-7|TRBD2|TRBV6-6|once
CASTPGGFYEQYF
TGTGCCAGCACCCCGGGGGGATTCTACGAGCAGTACTTC
>TRBJ2-7|TRBD1|TRBV4-3|-
CASSQDLGTGSYEQYF
TGCGCCAGCAGCCAAGATTTGGGGACAGGGTCCTACGAGCAGTACTTC
>TRBJ2-7|TRBD1|TRBV9|-
CASSVGAADRGYEQYF
TGTGCCAGCAGCGTAGGGGCCGCGGACAGGGGCTACGAGCAGTACTTC
>TRBJ2-7|-|TRBV5-1|-
CASSLEARAYEQYF
TGCGCCAGCAGCTTGGAGGCTAGAGCCTACGAGCAGTACTTC
>TRBJ2-7|-|TRBV6-2/TRBV6-3|-
CASSLAGLSYEQYF
TGTGCCAGCAGTTTGGCGGGTCTCTCCTACGAGCAGTACTTC
>TRBJ2-3|-|TRBV25-1|-
CASSEMGQGQITDTQYF
TGTGCCAGCAGTGAAATGGGACAAGGCCAAATCACAGATACGCAGTATTTT
>TRBJ1-1|TRBD1|TRBV7-2|-
CASSLRQGNTEAFF
TGTGCCAGCAGCCTGAGACAGGGGAACACTGAAGCTTTCTTT
>TRBJ2-3|-|TRBV4-3|-
CASSLQNGPHTDTQYF
TGCGCCAGCAGCCTTCAAAACGGCCCCCACACAGATACGCAGTATTTT
>TRBJ1-6|-|TRBV7-2|-
CASSLDYSPLHF
TGTGCCAGCAGCTTAGATTATTCACCCCTCCACTTT
>TRBJ2-5|TRBD2|TRBV3-1/TRBV3-2|-
CASSQELAGVQETQYF
TGTGCCAGCAGCCAAGAACTAGCGGGGGTTCAAGAGACCCAGTACTTC
>TRBJ1-1|TRBD1|TRBV7-2|-
CASSPRQGFVANTEAFF
TGTGCCAGCAGCCCCCGACAGGGGTTCGTGGCGAACACTGAAGCTTTCTTT
>TRBJ2-3|-|TRBV4-3|once
CASSQGVGFTDTQYF
TGCGCCAGCAGCCAAGGTGTCGGTTTCACAGATACGCAGTATTTT
>TRBJ2-1|TRBD1|TRBV11-3|-
CASSPKQGNNEQFF
TGTGCCAGCAGCCCGAAACAGGGGAACAATGAGCAGTTCTTC
>TRBJ2-3|TRBD2|TRBV5-6|-
CASSLGTRNTDTQYF
TGTGCCAGCAGCTTGGGGACTAGAAACACAGATACGCAGTATTTT
>TRBJ2-2|TRBD1|TRBV2|-
CASRGQGASGELFF
TGTGCCAGCAGAGGACAGGGGGCAAGCGGGGAGCTGTTTTTT
>TRBJ1-2|-|TRBV21-1|-
CASSKPRGDYGYTF
TGTGCCAGCAGCAAACCCAGGGGGGACTATGGCTACACCTTC
>TRBJ1-3|TRBD1|TRBV19|-
CASAGTGLATIYF
TGTGCCAGTGCCGGGACAGGCCTTGCCACCATATATTTT
>TRBJ2-5|-|TRBV3-1/TRBV3-2|once
CASSQAPQGEGGETQYF
TGTGCCAGCAGCCAAGCTCCCCAGGGAGAAGGGGGAGAGACCCAGTACTTC
>TRBJ2-3|-|TRBV28|-
CASSSGGLTDTQYF
TGTGCCAGCAGCTCCGGGGGTCTTACAGATACGCAGTATTTT
>TRBJ1-5|-|TRBV6-5|once
CASSSLRGTHQPQHF
TGTGCCAGCAGTTCCCTCAGAGGCACCCATCAGCCCCAGCATTTT
>TRBJ1-4|TRBD1|TRBV2|-
CASEHPRGHNEKLFF
TGTGCCAGCGAGCATCCTAGGGGGCATAATGAAAAACTGTTTTTT
>TRBJ1-2|-|TRBV7-9|-
CASSFYEVWDYGYTF
TGTGCCAGCAGCTTCTACGAGGTCTGGGACTATGGCTACACCTTC
>TRBJ2-2|TRBD1|TRBV18|-
CASSSGQGGTGELFF
TGTGCCAGCTCATCGGGACAGGGAGGGACCGGGGAGCTGTTTTTT
>TRBJ2-2|-|TRBV18|-
CASSPQGFSGELFF
TGTGCCAGCTCACCTCAGGGATTCTCCGGGGAGCTGTTTTTT
>TRBJ1-5|-|TRBV6-2/TRBV6-3|-
CASSYPPYRVPNQPQHF
TGTGCCAGCAGTTACCCCCCCTACAGGGTTCCCAATCAGCCCCAGCATTTT
>TRBJ1-1|-|TRBV5-3|-
CARSSGHKNTEAFF
TGTGCCAGAAGCTCTGGACACAAGAACACTGAAGCTTTCTTT
>TRBJ2-3|TRBD1|TRBV24-1|-
CATSDRGQGAGDTQYF
TGTGCCACCAGTGACCGGGGACAGGGGGCTGGAGATACGCAGTATTTT
>TRBJ1-6|-|TRBV3-1/TRBV3-2|-
CASSRQGSPLHF
TGTGCCAGCAGCCGACAAGGTTCACCCCTCCACTTT
>TRBJ1-5|-|TRBV24-1|-
CATRHPQHF
TGTGCCACCAGGCATCCCCAGCATTTT
>TRBJ2-7|-|TRBV5-1|-
CASSPRTGAGNYEQYF
TGCGCCAGCAGCCCTCGTACCGGGGCCGGTAACTACGAGCAGTACTTC
>TRBJ1-1|-|TRBV7-9|-
CASSTPRWQDNEAFF
TGTGCCAGCAGCACCCCCAGGTGGCAGGACAATGAAGCTTTCTTT
>TRBJ1-2|-|TRBV13|-
CASSLGRGGGYTF
TGTGCCAGCAGCTTAGGCAGGGGCGGTGGCTACACCTTC
>TRBJ1-1|TRBD1|TRBV19|-
CASSHRGPTAEAFF
TGTGCCAGTAGTCACAGGGGGCCGACGGCTGAAGCTTTCTTT
>TRBJ2-2|TRBD1|TRBV7-9|-
CASRLGQGTGELFF
TGTGCCAGCAGACTGGGACAGGGGACCGGGGAGCTGTTTTTT
>TRBJ1-5|TRBD1|TRBV4-3|few
CASSQEIVTGIGQQHF
TGCGCCAGCAGCCAAGAAATTGTGACAGGGATAGGACAACAGCATTTT
>TRBJ1-6|TRBD1|TRBV7-9|-
CASSSPLTGRGSPLHF
TGTGCCAGCAGCTCCCCCCTGACAGGGCGAGGTTCACCCCTCCACTTT
>TRBJ2-1|TRBD2|TRBV6-5|-
CASRLLAGRANEQFF
TGTGCCAGCAGGCTACTAGCGGGGAGGGCCAATGAGCAGTTCTTC
>TRBJ1-5|-|TRBV21-1|-
CASSVGVEGNQPQHF
TGTGCCAGCAGCGTGGGGGTGGAGGGCAATCAGCCCCAGCATTTT
>TRBJ2-7|TRBD1|TRBV3-1/TRBV3-2|-
CASSQGGRGQGSYEQYF
TGTGCCAGCAGCCAAGGGGGTAGGGGACAGGGCTCCTACGAGCAGTACTTC
>TRBJ1-1|-|TRBV9|-
CASSAAGQMNTEAFF
TGTGCCAGCAGCGCCGCGGGGCAGATGAACACTGAAGCTTTCTTT
>TRBJ1-2|TRBD1|TRBV3-1/TRBV3-2|-
CASSPGQGGGYTF
TGTGCCAGCAGCCCGGGACAGGGTGGCGGCTACACCTTC
>TRBJ2-6|TRBD1|TRBV28|-
CASSLGAGGISGANVLTF
TGTGCCAGCAGTTTAGGGGCAGGGGGTATTTCTGGGGCCAACGTCCTGACTTTC
>TRBJ2-5|-|TRBV18|-
CASSPPGGRETQYF
TGTGCCAGCTCACCACCGGGGGGGCGAGAGACCCAGTACTTC
>TRBJ2-5|TRBD1|TRBV3-1/TRBV3-2|-
CASSQNHRGEETQYF
TGTGCCAGCAGCCAAAACCACAGGGGAGAAGAGACCCAGTACTTC
>TRBJ2-3|-|TRBV29-1|-
CSVDRDRDTQYF
TGCAGCGTTGATAGGGACCGGGATACGCAGTATTTT
>TRBJ2-1|-|TRBV12-3/TRBV12-4|-
CASSKEGGEQFF
TGTGCCAGCAGTAAGGAGGGGGGTGAGCAGTTCTTC
>TRBJ1-2|-|TRBV4-3|-
CASSQDGQGVSYGYTF
TGCGCCAGCAGCCAAGATGGGCAGGGAGTGTCCTATGGCTACACCTTC
>TRBJ1-3|-|TRBV7-9|-
CASSFSPQDTIYF
TGTGCCAGCAGCTTTTCTCCCCAGGACACCATATATTTT
>TRBJ2-3|-|TRBV4-3|-
CASSQGDTQYF
TGCGCCAGCAGCCAGGGGGATACGCAGTATTTT
>TRBJ2-5|-|TRBV29-1|-
CSATGPMQETQYF
TGCAGCGCTACCGGACCGATGCAAGAGACCCAGTACTTC